The present T cell receptor (beta chain) was sequenced within a study of CD8+ T cells in alopecia areata (dated by TCRdb to the late 2010s). Broadly, across the study: The treated patients took part in an open-label pilot trial in which moderate-to-severe alopecia areata was treated with oral tofacitinib at 5 to 10 mg twice daily. Patients stayed on tofacitinib for 6 to 18 months and then had 6 months of follow-up off drug so that delayed response and recurrence could be assessed. The SALT score, which quantifies the percentage of affected scalp surface area, was used to measure disease severity in treated patients. In both human patients and the C3H/HeJ mouse model, the study applied high-throughput TCRbeta sequencing to look at T cell clonal expansion in alopecia areata. On the human side, TCRbeta sequencing was run on scalp tissue and on sorted CD4+ and CD8+ peripheral blood T cells from healthy controls and from alopecia areata patients with either patchy or totalis/universalis disease. Tofacitinib-treated patients had biopsies at baseline and at 4 and 24 weeks of treatment, with a later scalp biopsy in several patients. Clonality in the scalp was compared among normal scalp (n=4), patchy alopecia areata scalp (n=8), and alopecia totalis/universalis scalp (n=8). RNA was extracted with the PAXgene miRNA kit for fixed scalp, the miRNeasy kit for PBMCs, and the RNeasy kit for mouse skin. TCRbeta CDR3 regions were amplified by immunoSEQ multiplex PCR using 35 Vbeta forward and 13 Jbeta reverse primers.

Library prep was done by the immunoSEQ multiplex PCR assay. RNA was extracted from all samples and reverse transcribed into cDNA as template for TCR sequencing. SuperScript III was used to make first-strand cDNA, primed with a 2:1 mix of oligo-dT and random hexamers. A synthetic immune receptor repertoire was used to gauge amplification bias, and whatever bias remained was removed computationally. On the study's bioinformatics: Raw reads were preprocessed to remove errors, and CDR3 was defined by IMGT conventions from the conserved cysteine to phenylalanine. Clonality was computed as 1 minus the Shannon entropy, with the entropy normalized by log2 of the number of productive unique TCRs. CD4 or CD8 identity of scalp clones was inferred by cross-referencing scalp TCRbeta sequences with sorted blood CD4 and CD8 repertoires. TCRdb re-hosts the immuneACCESS table, in-frame sequences only. Its copies lack some clones; in the studies checked, an unresolved V gene accounts for under half of them, and the cause for the rest is not known. D and trimming come from the DNA, and the V and J calls and clone size come from that table. The sample table records under 200,000 clones; less than 80% of these occur just once. The ten largest clones capture about 14% of the sample.

Broad study findings and their caveats: TCR sequences shared between patients were less clear than in mice, possibly partly because of HLA diversity in the patient population. The treated cohort was small, with a single nonresponder, so links between baseline CD8+ expansion and response need larger studies. Many expanded lesional clones were found to persist in scalp and blood during tofacitinib treatment, and relapse after treatment cessation may be partly explained by this persistence. Tofacitinib significantly lowered scalp clonality and the number of expanded CD8+ clones among the top 100 scalp clones. Resident alphabeta T cells in normal human skin are also sequenced, complicating scalp TCR repertoire analysis, unlike mouse skin dominated by gammadelta T cells. Higher clonality and more expanded CD8+ clones were observed in lesional scalp than in normal scalp, particularly in alopecia totalis/universalis, a finding suggestive of antigenic drive.

In regard to this clone: The antigen it recognizes is unknown. Qualities for individual bases were not recorded, and no much larger clone is one base off.

According to the study, the label for this sample's time point signals: about 25 weeks on oral tofacitinib. The meaning of the sample's treatment or condition label: oral pan-JAK inhibitor, 5-10 mg twice daily. Peripheral blood and lesional scalp punch biopsies were obtained from patients with alopecia areata. PBMCs were separated by density centrifugation and stained for CD3, CD4 and CD8, after which CD4+ and CD8+ T cells were sorted on a FACSAria. The TCR was taken from a human donor with alopecia areata. The sequencing here drew on CD4+ T cells sorted from blood, taken at week 24, from a patient treated with tofacitinib.

The DNA sequence reads TGTGCCTGGAGTGTACAGGTCAGGTCTTTCAACTATGGCTACACCTTC. This gives the protein CAWSVQVRSFNYGYTF. This receptor chain uses TRBV30 and TRBJ1-2; the D gene is perhaps TRBD1, from 5 matching bases. Sequences GTSNPN (CDR1) and SVGIG (CDR2) are obtained from the germline V gene (reference sequence). The CDR3 covers 16 residues, taking in both the cysteine and the phenylalanine. The read is trimmed to its CDR3 DNA, 48 bases read in frame from base 1. V is reduced by 0 bases and J by 2 bases, leaving a spacing of 16 bases between them.